Below are 16 T cell receptor beta chains sequenced from a single sample in a study of T cell repertoires in cytomegalovirus infection. These TCRs are of unknown antigen specificity. TCRdb re-called the reads through MiXCR, storing one row per CDR3 protein. The sample comprises roughly 500,000 distinct CDR3 sequences, approximately 46% of which are singletons, and around two fifths rests with the top ten. The sequencing here drew on cultured PBMCs, taken from culture after CMV antigen stimulation. These receptors came from a human donor in good health (CMV status not recorded). Some clones in this sample may be carry-over from other donors' samples.

DNA for the CDR3: TGTGCCATCAGCGGACAGGGACTTGAAGCTTTCTTT. Protein product: CAISGQGLEAFF. The genes are TRBV10-3 and TRBJ1-1; 8 bases align to TRBD1. Germline V gene data show CDR1 as ENHRY and CDR2 as SYGVKD. After removal of 6 bases from V and 7 bases from J, the junction contained 4 bases not matched to a gene. This CDR3 contains 12 residues.

V is TRBV4-3 and J is TRBJ1-1, with D unclear. CDR1 and CDR2 (germline): LGHNA, YSLEER. V was shortened by 3 bases and J by 5 bases, with 13 bases between the two germline ends. The CDR3 has 14 residues. DNA of the CDR3: TGCGCCAGCAGCCAGCAAAGGGTGAGGACTGAAGCTTTCTTT. Translating gives CASSQQRVRTEAFF.

With respect to this clonotype: At one boundary the junction diverges from the germline segment, which might be a read error. The chain combines TRBV11-2 with TRBJ1-2, with 9 positions matching TRBD1. The CDR3 is 17 amino acids. Germline V gene data show CDR1 as SGHAT and CDR2 as FQNNGV. The CDR3 DNA reads as TGTGCCTGCAGCTTTACTCCTTTGGGACAGGGCATCTATGGCTACACCTTC. This encodes CACSFTPLGQGIYGYTF. The entire variable domain, with the rest obtained from reference TRBV11-2 and TRBJ1-2, is as follows: EAGVAQSPRYKIIEKRQSVAFWCNPISGHATLYWYQQILGQGPKLLIQFQNNGVVDDSQLPKDRFSAERLKGVDSTLKIQPAKLEDSAVYLCACSFTPLGQGIYGYTFGSGTRLTVV.

This clonotype was seen a few times. CDR3 residues: CASSVSGGADTQYF. The CDR3 region has the DNA TGTGCCAGCAGTGTATCCGGGGGGGCAGATACGCAGTATTTT. The chain joins TRBV6-1 to TRBJ2-3, with 8 bases lining up with TRBD2. After removal of 4 bases from V and 4 bases from J, the junction contained 4 bases not matched to a gene. From germline, CDR1 is MNHNS and CDR2 SASEGT. The CDR3 length is 14 residues.

This clonotype was seen only a few times. This chain uses TRBV13 with TRBJ2-5; 15 bases agree with TRBD2. Germline values: CDR1 PRHDT, CDR2 FYEKMQ (reference sequence). Trimming took 5 bases from V and 5 from J; bases not matched to a gene: 9. This CDR3 is built from 17 residues. The CDR3, as DNA: TGTGCCAGCAGCCCGGGACTAGCGGGAGGCCAGGGGGAGACCCAGTACTTC. This codes for CASSPGLAGGQGETQYF.

This clonotype was recorded once. The chain couples TRBV27 to TRBJ2-3; 7 bases match TRBD1. The CDR3 has 14 residues. V gave up 5 bases and J gave up 6 bases; unmatched junction bases: 8. Germline V gene sequence: CDR1 MNHEY, CDR2 SMNVEV (reference sequence). The CDR3 is CASSSTGVADTQYF. For the CDR3, the DNA is TGTGCCAGCAGTAGTACAGGGGTGGCGGATACGCAGTATTTT.

This rearrangement joins TRBV19 to TRBJ2-1; TRBD2 aligns across 9 bases. The CDR3 length is 16 residues. Germline CDR1 is LNHDA and CDR2 is SQIVND (reference sequence). V gave up 4 bases and J gave up 2 bases; unmatched junction bases: 6. The CDR3 DNA reads as TGTGCCAGTAGTACCTATAGCGGGAGTACCTACAATGAGCAGTTCTTC. Protein: CASSTYSGSTYNEQFF. The complete variable domain, with remaining parts taken from reference TRBV19 and TRBJ2-1, reads DGGITQSPKYLFRKEGQNVTLSCEQNLNHDAMYWYRQDPGQGLRLIYYSQIVNDFQKGDIAEGYSVSREKKESFPLTVTSAQKNPTAFYLCASSTYSGSTYNEQFFGPGTRLTVL.

This clonotype was picked up a small number of times. The chain has TRBV7-2 and TRBJ1-2; D is uncertain. V was cut by 0 bases and J by 8 bases, with 16 bases left in between. The CDR3 is 15 residues long. Germline V gives CDR1 SGHTA, CDR2 FQGNSA. CDR3 region: CASSLALSGFNGYTF. DNA of the CDR3: TGTGCCAGCAGCTTAGCTCTATCGGGGTTTAACGGCTACACCTTC.

The chain carries TRBV12-3 or TRBV12-4 and TRBJ1-3, with D perhaps TRBD1 (5 bases). There are 15 residues in the CDR3. V was clipped by 6 bases and J by 2 bases, with 14 bases between them. The CDR3, as DNA: TGTGCCAGCAGCCCCGCCGCGGGGGCTGGAAACACCATATATTTT. Amino acids: CASSPAAGAGNTIYF.

This clonotype was detected only a few times. The gene calls are TRBV10-3 and TRBJ1-1; D possibly corresponds to TRBD1 (5 bases). This CDR3 spans 16 amino acids. Germline V gene data show CDR1 as ENHRY and CDR2 as SYGVKD. V was trimmed by 4 bases and J by 2 bases, leaving 17 bases between them. CDR3 sequence: CAISASGGVLNTEAFF. CDR3 bases: TGTGCCATCAGTGCTTCGGGGGGAGTTTTAAACACTGAAGCTTTCTTT.

This clonotype came up many times. The chain links TRBV7-2 to TRBJ1-5, with D possibly being TRBD1 (6 bases). CDR1 is SGHTA and CDR2 is FQGNSA in the germline V gene. The CDR3 covers 16 residues. V lost 5 bases to trimming and J lost 0 bases, with 14 bases between them. In DNA, the CDR3 is TGTGCCAGCAGCGCTCAGGGGACCTATAGCAATCAGCCCCAGCATTTT. It specifies CASSAQGTYSNQPQHF.

This clonotype has only a few counts. The gene calls are TRBV7-8 and TRBJ1-5; D unclear. V was trimmed by 1 base and J by 3 bases, leaving 13 bases between them. Germline loops: CDR1 SGHVS, CDR2 FQNEAQ. CDR3 size: 16 residues. The CDR3 loop is CASSLGRKGLNQPQHF. DNA of the CDR3: TGTGCCAGCAGCTTAGGTAGGAAGGGCCTCAATCAGCCCCAGCATTTT.

The chain has TRBV11-2 and TRBJ2-1, with 9 nucleotides matching TRBD2. The germline V gene encodes CDR1 SGHAT and CDR2 FQNNGV. The CDR3 totals 15 residues. The V segment lost 3 bases and the J segment 7 bases; nucleotides outside the gene matches: 7. This CDR3 is CASSLTSGRINEQFF. The CDR3 DNA follows: TGTGCCAGCAGCTTGACTAGCGGCCGAATAAATGAGCAGTTCTTC.

This clonotype was counted a few times. This rearrangement joins TRBV7-2 to TRBJ1-1, with 8 bases fitting TRBD1. The CDR3 has 16 residues. Germline V gene sequence: CDR1 SGHTA, CDR2 FQGNSA. The ends lost 4 bases at V and 4 bases at J; junction bases unmatched: 11. The CDR3 sequence: CASSSLLTGVVTEAFF. The CDR3 coding sequence is TGTGCCAGCAGCTCCCTATTGACAGGGGTTGTCACTGAAGCTTTCTTT. Drawing the rest from reference TRBV7-2 and TRBJ1-1, the complete variable domain is GAGVSQSPSNKVTEKGKDVELRCDPISGHTALYWYRQSLGQGLEFLIYFQGNSAPDKSGLPSDRFSAERTGGSVSTLTIQRTQQEDSAVYLCASSSLLTGVVTEAFFGQGTRLTVV.

This CDR3 reads CASSLDYDEQYF. For the CDR3, the DNA is TGTGCCAGCAGCTTAGATTACGACGAGCAGTACTTC. This chain joins TRBV7-2 and TRBJ2-7, with no clear D. V lost 1 base and J lost 5, with 6 bases in between. The CDR3 is 12 amino acids. The germline V gene has CDR1 SGHTA and CDR2 FQGNSA. Combining the CDR3 with reference TRBV7-2 and TRBJ2-7 gives the whole variable domain GAGVSQSPSNKVTEKGKDVELRCDPISGHTALYWYRQSLGQGLEFLIYFQGNSAPDKSGLPSDRFSAERTGGSVSTLTIQRTQQEDSAVYLCASSLDYDEQYFGPGTRLTVT.

This clonotype was recorded a few times. V and J are TRBV5-6 and TRBJ2-3; D possibly corresponds to TRBD2 (6 bases). V lost 0 bases, J lost 7 bases, and 18 bases lay in between. Germline CDR1 and CDR2: SGHDT and YYEEEE. The CDR3 has 16 amino acids. The CDR3 DNA follows: TGTGCCAGCAGCTTGGCGGGGGTTCCTCAGGGATATACGCAGTATTTT. This encodes CASSLAGVPQGYTQYF.